The 22 T cell receptor beta chains below were found in one sample sequenced in a study of blood T cell repertoires in COVID-19. Some clones are missing from TCRdb's copy, which holds only in-frame ones; the method was immunoSEQ multiplex PCR. This repertoire shows roughly 250,000 clones, just under 85% found once; its top ten account for around 1.9%. Sequenced: peripheral blood. These receptors came from a woman of 80 years or more with acute or convalescent COVID-19.

The J gene is TRBJ2-3, the V gene TRBV2; TRBD2 aligns across 7 bases. Germline CDR1 is SNHLY and CDR2 is FYNNEI. This CDR3 has 14 residues. V was pared by 3 bases and J by 5 bases, with 5 bases of the junction left unmatched. CDR3 nucleotides: TGTGCCAGCAGTGATCCCCCTAGCGGAGATACGCAGTATTTT. It codes for CASSDPPSGDTQYF. The full variable domain, its missing parts supplied by reference TRBV2 and TRBJ2-3, is EPEVTQTPSHQVTQMGQEVILRCVPISNHLYFYWYRQILGQKVEFLVSFYNNEISEKSEIFDDQFSVERPDGSNFTLKIRSTKLEDSAMYFCASSDPPSGDTQYFGPGTRLTVL.

V usage is TRBV7-2 and J usage is TRBJ2-4; 8 bases fit TRBD1. The CDR3 has 14 residues. Germline assignment: CDR1 SGHTA and CDR2 FQGNSA. J gave up 9 bases and V 2 bases, and 6 bases lay outside the gene matches. CDR3: CASSLSQDRVIQYF. The DNA of the CDR3 is TGTGCCAGCAGCTTATCTCAGGACAGGGTCATTCAGTACTTC. Full variable domain (rest looked up from reference TRBV7-2 and TRBJ2-4): GAGVSQSPSNKVTEKGKDVELRCDPISGHTALYWYRQSLGQGLEFLIYFQGNSAPDKSGLPSDRFSAERTGGSVSTLTIQRTQQEDSAVYLCASSLSQDRVIQYFGAGTRLSVL.

The V and J genes are TRBV19 and TRBJ2-7, with TRBD1 matching 10 bases. Germline V gene sequence: CDR1 LNHDA, CDR2 SQIVND (reference sequence). The CDR3 is 16 amino acids. V was pared by 5 bases and J by 1 base, with 8 bases of the junction left unmatched. CDR3 in amino acids: CASSADGQGGSYEQYF. In DNA form, the CDR3 reads TGTGCCAGTAGTGCCGATGGACAGGGGGGATCCTACGAGCAGTACTTC.

V and J are TRBV4-3 and TRBJ1-2, with 8 bases fitting TRBD1. The ends lost 4 bases at V and 4 bases at J; junction bases unmatched: 8. The germline V gene encodes CDR1 LGHNA and CDR2 YSLEER. The CDR3 runs 15 residues. The CDR3 reads CASSRTGQGTYGYTF. The DNA for the CDR3 is TGCGCCAGCAGCCGGACCGGACAGGGAACCTATGGCTACACCTTC.

The rearrangement uses TRBV7-3 and TRBJ2-1, with a possible D match to TRBD2 (5 bases). The CDR3 is 15 amino acids. V lost 5 bases and J 3 bases, leaving 14 bases between the germline ends. In germline, CDR1 is SGHTA, CDR2 FQGTGA. CDR3 nucleotide sequence: TGTGCCAGCAGCCCCATCCATACTAGCTACAATGAGCAGTTCTTC. Amino acids: CASSPIHTSYNEQFF.

This chain joins TRBV7-2 and TRBJ2-1; 10 nucleotides match TRBD2. Germline V lookup: CDR1 SGHTA, CDR2 FQGNSA. V lost 4 bases to trimming and J lost 0 bases; unmatched junction nucleotides: 3. The CDR3 contains 16 residues. CDR3 sequence reads: CASSWASGSSYNEQFF. CDR3 nucleotide sequence: TGTGCCAGCAGCTGGGCTAGCGGGAGCTCCTACAATGAGCAGTTCTTC.

The chain couples TRBV19 to TRBJ2-1, with 10 nucleotides matching TRBD2. This CDR3 is 20 amino acids long. V was clipped by 5 bases and J by 4 bases; unmatched bases: 20. Germline V lookup: CDR1 LNHDA, CDR2 SQIVND (reference sequence). CDR3 bases: TGTGCCAGTAGTGTGGGTTCAGCGGGAGGGTCTAGCGGGAGATACAATGAGCAGTTCTTC. This translates into CASSVGSAGGSSGRYNEQFF.

The chain carries TRBV12-5 and TRBJ2-7; TRBD2 matches at 9 bases. CDR1 and CDR2 from the germline V gene are LGHNT and FRNRAP. CDR3 length equals 16 residues. V was clipped by 4 bases and J by 2 bases; unmatched bases: 9. Here the CDR3 DNA reads TGTGCTAGTGGTTACGGCCCTGGACTAGCGACCTACGAGCAGTACTTC. Protein sequence: CASGYGPGLATYEQYF.

The chain combines TRBV4-3 with TRBJ1-2, with 8 bases aligning to TRBD1. V shed 2 bases, J shed 7 bases, and the junction held 9 bases outside the gene matches. Germline CDR1 and CDR2: LGHNA and YSLEER. The CDR3 is 15 amino acids. CDR3 protein: CASSQNPGGAVGYTF. The CDR3 DNA sequence: TGCGCCAGCAGCCAAAACCCAGGGGGCGCAGTTGGCTACACCTTC.

The rearrangement joins TRBV7-3 to TRBJ2-1, with D possibly being TRBD2 (5 bases). Trimming removed 2 bases from V and 8 bases from J, with 10 bases in between. Germline V gives CDR1 SGHTA, CDR2 FQGTGA. The CDR3 covers 13 residues. The CDR3 loop is CASSLSQRDEQFF. As DNA, the CDR3 is TGTGCCAGCAGCTTATCTCAGAGGGATGAGCAGTTCTTC.

The chain joins TRBV7-6 to TRBJ2-2, with 15 bases that match TRBD2. Germline V lookup: CDR1 SGHVS, CDR2 FNYEAQ. This CDR3 has 16 residues. V was clipped by 5 bases and J by 6 bases; unmatched bases: 4. The CDR3 DNA sequence: TGTGCCAGCAGCCTTGGGACTAGCGGGGGGTCCGGGGAGCTGTTTTTT. Amino acid sequence: CASSLGTSGGSGELFF.

This chain joins TRBV28 and TRBJ2-3, with D tentatively TRBD2 (5 bases). The V gene's germline CDR1 is MDHEN and CDR2 SYDVKM. CDR3 length equals 15 residues. V lost 5 bases to trimming and J lost 1 base, with 13 bases between them. CDR3 coding DNA: TGTGCCAGCAGTCGGAGGACCGCGGGCACAGATACGCAGTATTTT. Protein product: CASSRRTAGTDTQYF.

The rearrangement uses TRBV12-3 or TRBV12-4 and TRBJ2-1, with unresolved D. CDR3 length: 12 residues. V lost 7 bases and J lost 8, with 12 bases in between. CDR3 in DNA: TGTGCCAGCACTACTTACCGGGATGAGCAGTTCTTC. Its translation: CASTTYRDEQFF.

CDR3 DNA sequence: TGTGCCAGCAGCCGACGACTAGCGGGAGGCACCGGGGAGCTGTTTTTT. It translates to CASSRRLAGGTGELFF. The chain links TRBV4-2 to TRBJ2-2, with TRBD2 matching 13 bases. The CDR3 length is 16 residues. Germline values: CDR1 LGHNA, CDR2 YNFKEQ. The V and J ends lost 4 bases and 4 bases, in that order; junction bases with no gene match: 3.

Here the CDR3 DNA reads TGTGCCAGCAGCGACCGGGACAGGGGGGGAGTAAGAACCGGGGAGCTGTTTTTT. As protein: CASSDRDRGGVRTGELFF. V is TRBV5-5 and J is TRBJ2-2; TRBD1 agrees at 11 bases. Trimming removed 4 bases from V and 5 bases from J; junction bases left unmatched: 13. The CDR3 spans 18 residues. The germline V gene encodes CDR1 SGHKS and CDR2 YYEKEE (reference sequence).

V gene TRBV5-1 combines with J gene TRBJ1-1; no clear D. Trimming cost V 0 bases and J 5 bases, with 8 bases left between them. The CDR3 is 13 amino acids. CDR1 is SGHRS, CDR2 YFSETQ, per germline. The DNA of the CDR3 is TGCGCCAGCAGCTTGGCCGCGCGGACTGAAGCTTTCTTT. Its protein product is CASSLAARTEAFF.

The gene calls are TRBV5-1 and TRBJ1-2; D unclear. CDR1 and CDR2 (germline): SGHRS, YFSETQ. Trimming took 0 bases from V and 12 from J, leaving 15 bases between them. This CDR3 comprises 13 residues. This CDR3 is CASSLEVGKADTF. The DNA of the CDR3 is TGCGCCAGCAGCTTGGAAGTGGGGAAAGCGGACACCTTC. The full variable domain, its missing parts supplied by reference TRBV5-1 and TRBJ1-2, is KAGVTQTPRYLIKTRGQQVTLSCSPISGHRSVSWYQQTPGQGLQFLFEYFSETQRNKGNFPGRFSGRQFSNSRSEMNVSTLELGDSALYLCASSLEVGKADTFGSGTRLTVV.

This chain links TRBV20-1 with TRBJ1-1; possible D gene TRBD1, 5 bases. V shed 3 bases and J shed 5 bases, with 13 bases lying between them. Germline V lookup: CDR1 DFQATT, CDR2 SNEGSKA (reference sequence). The CDR3 runs 13 residues. The CDR3 here is CSASRGRRTEAFF. In DNA, the CDR3 is TGCAGTGCTAGTCGGGGGAGGAGAACTGAAGCTTTCTTT.

The V and J genes are TRBV28 and TRBJ1-4, with D possibly TRBD1 on 5 matching bases. Germline values: CDR1 MDHEN, CDR2 SYDVKM. The CDR3 is 14 residues long. The germline V and J ends were trimmed by 6 bases and 4 bases, with 12 bases remaining between them. The CDR3 protein is CASRGWGGNEKLFF. The DNA of the CDR3 is TGTGCCAGCAGGGGGTGGGGGGGTAATGAAAAACTGTTTTTT.

This sequence joins TRBV6-6 and TRBJ1-2, with D maybe TRBD1 (6 bases). The CDR3 runs to 13 residues. Germline V gene lookup returns CDR1 MNHNY and CDR2 SVGAGI (reference sequence). Trimming took off 10 bases at V and 4 bases at J, with 16 bases between the two ends. The CDR3 nucleotides read TGTGCCAATAGAGGGGGGGAGGGCTATGGCTACACCTTC. Its translation is CANRGGEGYGYTF.

CDR3 sequence reads: CASSYPKAGSGYEQYF. CDR3 bases: TGTGCCAGCAGTTACCCTAAAGCGGGGTCCGGCTACGAGCAGTACTTC. The rearrangement links TRBV6-2 or TRBV6-3 to TRBJ2-7, with 7 bases matching TRBD2. This CDR3 has 16 amino acids. Per the germline V gene, CDR1 is MNHEY and CDR2 is SVGEGT. Trimming took 2 bases from V and 3 from J; bases not matched to a gene: 10.

This clone occurred once. The chain links TRBV29-1 to TRBJ1-1; a weak D match, TRBD1 (5 bases). The germline V gene encodes CDR1 SQVTM and CDR2 ANQGSEA. V was cut by 3 bases and J by 0 bases, with 14 bases left in between. The CDR3 is 15 residues long. DNA for the CDR3: TGCAGCGTTGATCGTGGGGCGCATATGAACACTGAAGCTTTCTTT. Its protein is CSVDRGAHMNTEAFF.